The 26 T cell receptor beta chains reported below all come from one sample, sequenced in a study of T cell repertoires in cytomegalovirus infection. From the reads, TCRdb called clonotypes with MiXCR, one entry per CDR3 protein. The sample records 300,000 to 400,000 distinct CDR3 sequences, around 9.5% being singletons. The sequenced material came from PBMCs. These receptors were collected from a human donor in good health (CMV status not recorded). Some clones in this sample may be carry-over from other donors' samples.

The table lists this clonotype with a few counts. This sequence joins TRBV27 and TRBJ2-7; TRBD2 aligns across 11 bases. Trimming at V came to 7 bases and at J to 3 bases, leaving 14 bases not matched to a gene. CDR1 and CDR2 (germline): MNHEY, SMNVEV (reference sequence). CDR3 size: 17 residues. CDR3: CASKKAGLAAKDYEQYF. The CDR3, as DNA: TGTGCCAGCAAAAAAGCGGGACTAGCGGCAAAGGACTACGAGCAGTACTTC.

This clonotype was counted at least ten times. The chain recombines TRBV11-2 with TRBJ2-6; no clear D gene. Germline loops: CDR1 SGHAT, CDR2 FQNNGV. V lost 5 bases and J 0 bases, leaving 11 bases between the germline ends. The CDR3 length is 16 residues. The CDR3 coding sequence is TGTGCCAGCAGCATCGGAACATTCTCTGGGGCCAACGTCCTGACTTTC. Encoded protein: CASSIGTFSGANVLTF. Variable domain in full (rest from reference TRBV11-2 and TRBJ2-6): EAGVAQSPRYKIIEKRQSVAFWCNPISGHATLYWYQQILGQGPKLLIQFQNNGVVDDSQLPKDRFSAERLKGVDSTLKIQPAKLEDSAVYLCASSIGTFSGANVLTFGAGSRLTVL.

This clonotype was picked up a small number of times. The gene calls are TRBV6-1 and TRBJ2-5; 7 nucleotides agree with TRBD2. This CDR3 contains 15 residues. Germline CDR1 MNHNS, CDR2 SASEGT. The V gene end was trimmed by 6 bases and the J gene end by 4 bases; junction bases not matched to a gene: 11. Here the CDR3 reads CASRPPGLLVETQYF. The CDR3 DNA follows: TGTGCCAGCAGGCCCCCGGGACTACTAGTAGAGACCCAGTACTTC.

This clonotype was observed a few times. CDR3 DNA: TGCGCCAGCAGTCACTCCCGCCCAGGGCTCGAACGAAGATTCAATCAGCCCCAGCATTTT. Translating it yields CASSHSRPGLERRFNQPQHF. The chain is built from TRBV23-1 and TRBJ1-5, with D perhaps TRBD1 (5 bases). TRBV23-1 is placed among ORFs of uncertain function. V was trimmed by 3 bases and J by 3 bases, leaving 27 bases between them. CDR3 length: 20 amino acids.

The CDR3 nucleotides are TGTGCCACCAGTGATAGAGTTGAGCAGTTCTTC. The encoded protein is CATSDRVEQFF. The chain joins TRBV24-1 to TRBJ2-1; D is undetermined. Germline assignment: CDR1 KGHDR and CDR2 SFDVKD. This CDR3 has 11 amino acids. V gave up 3 bases and J gave up 9 bases, with 5 bases separating them.

This clonotype occurred many times. This chain uses TRBV7-2 with TRBJ2-7; D is uncertain. V lost 4 bases and J 2 bases, leaving 15 bases between the germline ends. The CDR3 loop spans 15 amino acids. Per germline, CDR1 SGHTA and CDR2 FQGNSA. CDR3 DNA sequence: TGTGCCAGCAGCTCCTCAGACTCCTTCACCTACGAGCAGTACTTC. This codes for CASSSSDSFTYEQYF.

The chain uses TRBV19 and TRBJ2-4; D call uncertain. The V end lost 3 bases, the J end lost 7 bases, and 16 bases lay between the germline ends. The CDR3 totals 15 residues. The germline V gene has CDR1 LNHDA and CDR2 SQIVND (reference sequence). As DNA, the CDR3 is TGTGCCAGTAGTATGGCGGCCGTTGCCCCCAACATTCAGTACTTC. Its protein is CASSMAAVAPNIQYF.

This clonotype was observed many times. One end of the junction fails to match germline, which may point to a read error. CDR3 residues: CASRLDLTSGNTIYF. CDR3 sequence (DNA): TGTGCCAGCAGATTAGACCTAACCTCTGGAAACACCATATATTTT. V usage is TRBV7-2 and J usage is TRBJ1-3; D is undetermined. This CDR3 contains 15 residues. Germline V gene sequence: CDR1 SGHTA, CDR2 FQGNSA.

The V and J genes are TRBV5-6 and TRBJ2-3, with a possible D match to TRBD1 (6 bases). The CDR3 has 14 amino acids. With 0 bases removed from V and 3 bases from J, the gap between germline ends came to 8 bases. The germline CDR1 and CDR2 sequences are SGHDT and YYEEEE. CDR3 sequence: CASSLGGQTDTQYF. CDR3 coding DNA: TGTGCCAGCAGCTTGGGAGGACAGACAGATACGCAGTATTTT.

This clonotype has ten or more counts. The chain joins TRBV7-6 to TRBJ2-7; 14 nucleotides line up with TRBD2. After removal of 4 bases from V and 0 bases from J, the junction contained 2 bases not matched to a gene. The CDR3 loop spans 16 amino acids. Germline assignment: CDR1 SGHVS and CDR2 FNYEAQ. Here the CDR3 reads CASSSGTSGSSYEQYF. The CDR3 bases are TGTGCCAGCAGCTCGGGGACTAGCGGGAGCTCCTACGAGCAGTACTTC.

This chain joins TRBV7-2 and TRBJ2-7; TRBD1 is a possible D gene (6 bases). Between the trimmed V and J ends, which lost 4 bases and 0 bases, there was a span of 13 bases. CDR3 length: 15 amino acids. Germline V gene lookup returns CDR1 SGHTA and CDR2 FQGNSA. DNA of the CDR3: TGTGCCAGCAGCTCTTTTTTAGGGGGCTCCTACGAGCAGTACTTC. Encoded protein: CASSSFLGGSYEQYF.

V gene TRBV20-1 combines with J gene TRBJ2-3, with D maybe TRBD2 (7 bases). Germline V CDR1 and CDR2: DFQATT, SNEGSKA (reference sequence). The CDR3 is made up of 14 amino acids. Trimming cost V 2 bases and J 2 bases, with 11 bases left between them. Written as DNA, the CDR3 is TGCAGTGCTAGACTGGGGGGGGCCACAGATACGCAGTATTTT. Amino acid sequence: CSARLGGATDTQYF.

This clonotype was detected a few times. This sequence joins TRBV7-6 and TRBJ2-3; D perhaps matches TRBD2 (6 bases). V shed 4 bases and J shed 6 bases, with 14 bases lying between them. Germline CDR1 reads SGHVS; CDR2 reads FNYEAQ. The CDR3 consists of 14 residues. CDR3 nucleotides: TGTGCCAGCAGCTCCGGACTATCGCGGGATACGCAGTATTTT. Translated: CASSSGLSRDTQYF.

This clonotype came up many times. This chain uses TRBV28 with TRBJ2-5; 8 positions agree with TRBD2. The CDR3 length is 16 residues. V lost 1 base to trimming and J lost 4 bases; unmatched junction nucleotides: 8. The V gene's germline CDR1 is MDHEN and CDR2 SYDVKM. The CDR3 bases are TGTGCCAGCAGTTTATCCCTCCAGCGGGGGCTAGAGACCCAGTACTTC. It is translated as CASSLSLQRGLETQYF.

The chain is built from TRBV6-5 and TRBJ2-1; 12 positions match TRBD1. J gave up 6 bases and V 4 bases, and 7 bases lay outside the gene matches. CDR3 length: 16 amino acids. Germline CDR1 and CDR2: MNHEY and SVGAGI. Written as DNA, the CDR3 is TGTGCCAGCAGTTCTACCGGGACAGGGGGCATCAATGAGCAGTTCTTC. It encodes CASSSTGTGGINEQFF.

This clonotype was detected ten times or more. V is TRBV7-2 and J is TRBJ1-2, with 11 bases matching TRBD1. Germline V CDR1 and CDR2: SGHTA, FQGNSA. J was trimmed by 4 bases and V by 5 bases; bases with no gene match: 12. The length of the CDR3 is 17 residues. This CDR3 is CASSPNSGTGGFYGYTF. The DNA of the CDR3 is TGTGCCAGCAGCCCCAACTCCGGGACAGGGGGATTCTATGGCTACACCTTC.

This sequence joins TRBV20-1 and TRBJ2-5; TRBD2 might be the D (5 bases). The CDR3 contains 11 residues. Germline CDR1 reads DFQATT; CDR2 reads SNEGSKA (reference sequence). Trimming stripped 5 bases from V and 5 bases from J, with 9 bases between. CDR3 loop: CSALRGETQYF. CDR3 DNA sequence: TGCAGTGCTCTTAGAGGGGAGACCCAGTACTTC.

This clonotype was recorded at least ten times. The genes are TRBV7-9 and TRBJ1-1; no definite D call. Trimming stripped 6 bases from V and 1 base from J, with 9 bases between. The germline CDR1 and CDR2 sequences are SEHNR and FQNEAQ (reference sequence). The CDR3 runs 13 residues. The chain's CDR3 is CASRGEGNTEAFF. The CDR3 coding sequence is TGTGCCAGCAGGGGTGAGGGGAACACTGAAGCTTTCTTT. The complete variable domain, with remaining parts taken from reference TRBV7-9 and TRBJ1-1, reads DTGVSQNPRHKITKRGQNVTFRCDPISEHNRLYWYRQTLGQGPEFLTYFQNEAQLEKSRLLSDRFSAERPKGSFSTLEIQRTEQGDSAMYLCASRGEGNTEAFFGQGTRLTVV.

Many counts were recorded for this clonotype. The chain employs TRBV7-8 and TRBJ2-1; TRBD2 might be the D (6 bases). The CDR3 totals 15 residues. From germline, CDR1 is SGHVS and CDR2 FQNEAQ. Between the trimmed V and J ends, which lost 5 bases and 7 bases, there was a span of 18 bases. The CDR3 protein is CASSLEGLRRNEQFF. The CDR3 nucleotides are TGTGCCAGCAGCCTCGAGGGACTCCGGCGGAATGAGCAGTTCTTC.

This clonotype was recorded a few times. One end of the junction varies from germline; a read error may be responsible. The rearrangement joins TRBV7-4 to TRBJ2-1, with 11 bases aligning to TRBD2. Germline V gene lookup returns CDR1 SGHVT and CDR2 SQSDAQ. This CDR3 has 14 residues. In DNA, the CDR3 is TGTGCCAGCAGCGTAGCGGGAGGGGACAGTGAGCAGTTCTTC. Translation gives CASSVAGGDSEQFF.

Many counts were recorded for this clonotype. The gene calls are TRBV29-1 and TRBJ1-5, with 8 positions matching TRBD1. The V segment lost 4 bases and the J segment 2 bases; nucleotides outside the gene matches: 4. This CDR3 is 14 amino acids long. Germline CDR1 is SQVTM and CDR2 is ANQGSEA. The CDR3 protein is CSVGEGQGNQPQHF. CDR3 in DNA: TGCAGCGTTGGGGAGGGACAGGGCAATCAGCCCCAGCATTTT. Drawing the rest from reference TRBV29-1 and TRBJ1-5, the complete variable domain is SAVISQKPSRDICQRGTSLTIQCQVDSQVTMMFWYRQQPGQSLTLIATANQGSEATYESGFVIDKFPISRPNLTFSTLTVSNMSPEDSSIYLCSVGEGQGNQPQHFGDGTRLSIL.

This clonotype showed up just a few times. The genes are TRBV7-3 and TRBJ1-1, with D hard to call. The CDR3 sequence is 15 residues long. V lost 5 bases to trimming and J lost 4 bases, with 17 bases between them. Germline V gives CDR1 SGHTA, CDR2 FQGTGA. The CDR3 DNA is TGTGCCAGCAGCCCCCACCCGGGAATGGCCACTGAAGCTTTCTTT. Its protein is CASSPHPGMATEAFF.

This clonotype was found a few times. The chain uses TRBV20-1 and TRBJ2-1, with TRBD2 matching 8 bases. Trimming removed 6 bases from V and 1 base from J; junction bases left unmatched: 8. Germline CDR1 is DFQATT and CDR2 is SNEGSKA (reference sequence). This CDR3 has 15 residues. The CDR3 nucleotides read TGCAGTGCACCTACGGGGGGGCTTTCCTACAATGAGCAGTTCTTC. This gives the protein CSAPTGGLSYNEQFF.

This clonotype was detected a few times. The chain joins TRBV20-1 to TRBJ2-3, with TRBD1 identical over 8 bases. The germline CDR1 and CDR2 sequences are DFQATT and SNEGSKA (reference sequence). J gave up 1 base and V 3 bases, and 9 bases lay outside the gene matches. The CDR3 runs 16 residues. The CDR3 reads CSARSSMTGGTDTQYF. The CDR3 nucleotides are TGCAGTGCTAGGTCATCTATGACAGGGGGCACAGATACGCAGTATTTT.

V gene TRBV20-1 combines with J gene TRBJ2-3; 11 bases align to TRBD2. J lost 1 base, V lost 3 bases, and 6 bases had no gene match. Germline CDR1 reads DFQATT; CDR2 reads SNEGSKA (reference sequence). The CDR3 covers 16 residues. CDR3 residues: CSARTSGNRRTDTQYF. Here the CDR3 DNA reads TGCAGTGCTAGGACTAGCGGGAACCGACGCACAGATACGCAGTATTTT.

The gene calls are TRBV12-5 and TRBJ2-7; TRBD1 matches 9 bases. The CDR3 sequence is 14 residues long. V was pared by 5 bases and J by 2 bases, with 4 bases of the junction left unmatched. Germline V gene data show CDR1 as LGHNT and CDR2 as FRNRAP. The CDR3 nucleotides read TGTGCTAGTGGTCCGGGACAGGGAGCCTACGAGCAGTACTTC. Its translation is CASGPGQGAYEQYF.